The 15 T cell receptor beta chains listed next were all sequenced from one sample in a study of cytomegalovirus exposure and HLA in healthy donors. Use of 60 Vbeta and 13 Jbeta primers characterized the PCR. Produced via immunoSEQ multiplex PCR; TCRdb's table is partial and in-frame only. The repertoire consists of approximately 150,000 clones, with around three quarters occurring once and the leading ten covering approximately 1.8%. The sequencing sample was made of PBMCs. The receptors stem from a man aged 35 to 55 in good health and CMV-seronegative.

The V gene is TRBV5-1, the J gene TRBJ2-3, with D possibly being TRBD1 (5 bases). The CDR3 contains 18 residues. CDR1 and CDR2 from the germline V gene are SGHRS and YFSETQ. V lost 0 bases and J lost 7, with 24 bases in between. This CDR3 reads CASSLGPDSVSWMNTQYF. DNA for the CDR3: TGCGCCAGCAGCTTGGGTCCTGACAGCGTCTCTTGGATGAATACGCAGTATTTT.

A remark on this clone: One junction end disagrees with the germline gene, perhaps due to a read error. This chain connects TRBV4-3 to TRBJ2-2, with D unclear. Germline V CDR1 and CDR2: LGHNA, YSLEER. The CDR3 is made up of 16 amino acids. CDR3 protein: CASSQDFRANTRELFF. CDR3 coding DNA: TGCGCCAGCAGCCAAGATTTCCGAGCGAACACCAGGGAGCTGTTTTTT.

The chain carries TRBV7-2 and TRBJ2-3; TRBD1 aligns across 7 bases. CDR3 size: 11 residues. Trimming at V came to 1 base and at J to 12 bases, leaving 1 base not matched to a gene. Germline V gene sequence: CDR1 SGHTA, CDR2 FQGNSA. The DNA of the CDR3 is TGTGCCAGCAGCTTAGGACAGGGCCAGTATTTT. This encodes CASSLGQGQYF.

This clone was observed a few times. The rearrangement links TRBV4-2 to TRBJ2-7; 10 bases map to TRBD2. V dropped 3 bases and J dropped 3; count of bases not matched to a gene: 5. Germline V gives CDR1 LGHNA, CDR2 YNFKEQ. CDR3 length equals 15 residues. CDR3: CASSHRSSGGYEQYF. DNA for the CDR3: TGTGCCAGCAGCCACCGATCTAGCGGGGGCTACGAGCAGTACTTC.

The rearrangement links TRBV27 to TRBJ2-1; 12 nucleotides align to TRBD2. This CDR3 is 15 amino acids long. J gave up 5 bases and V 4 bases, and 3 bases lay outside the gene matches. CDR1 is MNHEY, CDR2 SMNVEV, per germline (reference sequence). The CDR3 loop reads CASSSTSGGNNEQFF. The CDR3, as DNA: TGTGCCAGCAGTTCAACTAGCGGGGGGAACAATGAGCAGTTCTTC.

The V call is TRBV28, the J call TRBJ2-5; perhaps TRBD2 as D (6 bases). The V gene's germline CDR1 is MDHEN and CDR2 SYDVKM. CDR3 length equals 15 residues. The CDR3 sequence: CATQSPAGLGETQYF. The CDR3 bases are TGTGCGACACAGTCCCCGGCGGGACTGGGAGAGACCCAGTACTTC.

This chain connects TRBV19 to TRBJ2-1, with 15 positions matching TRBD2. Germline V CDR1 and CDR2: LNHDA, SQIVND (reference sequence). This CDR3 contains 17 residues. Losses at the gene ends were 6 bases for V and 8 bases for J; bases not matched to a gene: 11. CDR3 residues: CASRRTSGRGGWDEQFF. The CDR3 DNA is TGTGCCAGTAGGAGGACTAGCGGGAGGGGAGGCTGGGATGAGCAGTTCTTC.

The rearrangement uses TRBV11-2 and TRBJ2-3, with D unresolved. This CDR3 is 16 amino acids long. With 3 bases removed from V and 2 bases from J, the gap between germline ends came to 15 bases. CDR1 is SGHAT and CDR2 is FQNNGV in the germline V gene. CDR3 in DNA: TGTGCCAGCAGCTTGAAGAGAGCCCGAGTCACAGATACGCAGTATTTT. Translation: CASSLKRARVTDTQYF.

This sequence joins TRBV4-2 and TRBJ2-7; 7 bases map to TRBD1. Trimming cost V 1 base and J 3 bases; bases outside gene matches: 12. CDR3 size: 17 residues. Germline V gene lookup returns CDR1 LGHNA and CDR2 YNFKEQ. In nucleotides, the CDR3 is TGTGCCAGCAGCCAAGCCCAGCTCACAGGGGAAGGCTACGAGCAGTACTTC. It yields the protein CASSQAQLTGEGYEQYF.

The J gene is TRBJ1-3, the V gene TRBV4-1, with unresolved D. The germline V gene encodes CDR1 MGHRA and CDR2 YSYEKL. The V end was cut by 1 base, the J end by 2 bases, with 9 bases between. The CDR3 runs to 15 residues. CDR3 sequence: CASSQVPDTGNTIYF. CDR3 in DNA: TGCGCCAGCAGCCAAGTCCCAGACACTGGAAACACCATATATTTT.

The rearrangement uses TRBV2 and TRBJ2-3; perhaps TRBD2 as D (6 bases). CDR1 is SNHLY, CDR2 FYNNEI, per germline. This CDR3 comprises 15 residues. Between the trimmed V and J ends, which lost 1 base and 2 bases, there was a span of 10 bases. CDR3 in DNA: TGTGCCAGCAGTGAAGGGGCGGGGCCCACAGATACGCAGTATTTT. This codes for CASSEGAGPTDTQYF.

This sequence joins TRBV7-6 and TRBJ2-7; perhaps TRBD1 as D (6 bases). Germline V gene lookup returns CDR1 SGHVS and CDR2 FNYEAQ. Trimming removed 1 base from V and 4 bases from J, with 11 bases in between. The length of the CDR3 is 14 residues. The CDR3 DNA follows: TGTGCCAGCAGCTTAGAAACGGACAGTTACGAGCAGTACTTC. Translation gives CASSLETDSYEQYF.

The V call is TRBV7-9, the J call TRBJ1-1; 9 bases agree with TRBD1. This CDR3 comprises 13 residues. Germline CDR1 reads SEHNR; CDR2 reads FQNEAQ (reference sequence). Trimming took 3 bases from V and 5 from J; bases not matched to a gene: 1. The CDR3: CASSFGTGTEAFF. The DNA for the CDR3 is TGTGCCAGCAGCTTCGGGACAGGGACTGAAGCTTTCTTT.

The J gene is TRBJ2-3, the V gene TRBV27; the D is unclear. This CDR3 is 14 amino acids long. Per the germline V gene, CDR1 is MNHEY and CDR2 is SMNVEV (reference sequence). Trimming shortened V by 5 bases and J by 1 base, and 10 bases separated the two germline ends. The CDR3 DNA sequence: TGTGCCAGCAGTCTTGCCTCAGGCACAGATACGCAGTATTTT. Its protein product is CASSLASGTDTQYF.

The chain combines TRBV5-8 with TRBJ2-2; 13 bases agree with TRBD2. From germline, CDR1 is SGHTS and CDR2 YDEGEE. CDR3 length: 15 amino acids. After removal of 5 bases from V and 7 bases from J, the junction contained 5 bases not matched to a gene. CDR3 in amino acids: CASRTSGRAVGELFF. The DNA of the CDR3 is TGTGCCAGCAGAACTAGCGGGAGGGCTGTCGGGGAGCTGTTTTTT. Full variable domain (rest looked up from reference TRBV5-8 and TRBJ2-2): EAGVTQSPTHLIKTRGQQATLRCSPISGHTSVYWYQQALGLGLQFLLWYDEGEERNRGNFPPRFSGRQFPNYSSELNVNALELEDSALYLCASRTSGRAVGELFFGEGSRLTVL.